This entry lists 10 T cell receptor beta chains sequenced from one sample in a study of CD8+CD57+ T cells in acquired aplastic anemia (dated 2018 in TCRdb). Instrument on record: Illumina HiSeq 2000. Genomic DNA was used as template for profiling of TCR beta VDJ combinations and CDR3 sequences. TCRdb reran the public reads through fastp at Q25 and MiXCR, keeping productive beta chains. Each entry is one CDR3 protein sequence, shown with its most common DNA and genes. The sample table lists fewer than 200,000 distinct CDR3 sequences, around 60% of them with a count of one. The ten most abundant clones make up 45% to 55% of the sample. Input material: sorted CD4+, CD8+, or CD8+CD57+ T cells (not recorded which) from PBMCs. The receptors here all came from a human donor in good health.

The chain is built from TRBV12-3 or TRBV12-4 and TRBJ1-2; 8 positions match TRBD1. The CDR3 contains 14 residues. Losses at the gene ends were 3 bases for V and 7 bases for J; bases not matched to a gene: 7. The CDR3 sequence: CASSFGQGGGGYTF. The CDR3, as DNA: TGTGCCAGCAGTTTCGGACAGGGAGGAGGTGGCTACACCTTC.

V gene TRBV7-9 combines with J gene TRBJ2-3; perhaps TRBD1 as D (5 bases). CDR3 length: 14 residues. CDR1 SEHNR and CDR2 FQNEAQ come from the germline V gene (reference sequence). Trimming left V 3 bases short and J 2 bases short, with 9 bases between. CDR3 in amino acids: CASSFGRDTDTQYF. CDR3 coding DNA: TGTGCCAGCAGCTTTGGCAGGGACACAGATACGCAGTATTTT.

J is TRBJ1-6 and V is TRBV20-1; unclear D gene. From germline, CDR1 is DFQATT and CDR2 SNEGSKA (reference sequence). The ends were cut back, 0 bases at V and 5 bases at J, with 14 bases in the middle. The CDR3 length is 16 residues. CDR3: CSARDAAGGDNSPLHF. CDR3 nucleotides: TGCAGTGCTAGAGATGCGGCAGGTGGGGATAATTCACCCCTCCACTTT.

The V and J genes are TRBV7-9 and TRBJ2-1, with 8 bases matching TRBD2. After removal of 1 base from V and 8 bases from J, the junction contained 4 bases not matched to a gene. The CDR3 has 14 amino acids. Germline lookup yields CDR1 SEHNR and CDR2 FQNEAQ (reference sequence). CDR3 nucleotides: TGTGCCAGCAGCTTAGGCGGGAGGAGGGATGAGCAGTTCTTC. Translated: CASSLGGRRDEQFF.

This clonotype has a handful of counts. The chain couples TRBV4-3 to TRBJ2-3; D possibly corresponds to TRBD2 (6 bases). This CDR3 is 14 amino acids long. V was trimmed by 6 bases and J by 6 bases, leaving 16 bases between them. CDR1 and CDR2 from the germline V gene are LGHNA and YSLEER. The CDR3 reads CASSTGASIDTQYF. The DNA of the CDR3 is TGCGCCAGCAGTACGGGAGCGAGTATCGATACGCAGTATTTT.

With respect to this clonotype: One end of the junction fails to match germline, which may point to a read error. The V and J genes are TRBV19 and TRBJ2-5; the match to TRBD2 covers 14 bases. CDR1 and CDR2 from the germline V gene are LNHDA and SQIVND (reference sequence). The CDR3 runs 14 residues. CDR3 residues: CASSPAGLAGVGDF. For the CDR3, the DNA is TGTGCCAGTAGCCCCGCGGGACTAGCGGGAGTCGGGGACTTC.

CDR3 residues: CASSFGTIGQFF. The CDR3 bases are TGTGCCAGCAGTTTCGGGACAATTGGGCAGTTCTTC. The chain employs TRBV27 and TRBJ2-1; a weak D match, TRBD1 (6 bases). Germline values: CDR1 MNHEY, CDR2 SMNVEV (reference sequence). Trimming removed 3 bases from V and 12 bases from J, with 12 bases in between. The CDR3 totals 12 residues.

This clonotype was detected many times. The chain is built from TRBV7-8 and TRBJ2-3, with TRBD2 as a possible D gene (6 bases). The CDR3 sequence is 15 residues long. The V end was cut by 5 bases, the J end by 7 bases, with 19 bases between. Germline V gene sequence: CDR1 SGHVS, CDR2 FQNEAQ. The CDR3 DNA is TGTGCCAGCAGCCCCTGGTCCCTGGGCGGGAATACGCAGTATTTT. Protein sequence: CASSPWSLGGNTQYF.

The genes are TRBV20-1 and TRBJ1-2; D is unresolved. Germline V gene lookup returns CDR1 DFQATT and CDR2 SNEGSKA (reference sequence). The CDR3 spans 12 residues. Trimming stripped 2 bases from V and 6 bases from J, with 10 bases between. The CDR3 sequence is CSARRRMDGYTF. The DNA of the CDR3 is TGCAGTGCTAGACGTAGGATGGATGGCTACACCTTC.

The V and J genes are TRBV20-1 and TRBJ2-7, with 7 bases matching TRBD1. CDR3 size: 13 residues. The germline V gene has CDR1 DFQATT and CDR2 SNEGSKA (reference sequence). The V segment lost 6 bases and the J segment 5 bases; nucleotides outside the gene matches: 10. This chain's CDR3 is CSAGRQGLHEQYF. DNA for the CDR3: TGCAGTGCGGGAAGACAGGGTCTACACGAGCAGTACTTC.